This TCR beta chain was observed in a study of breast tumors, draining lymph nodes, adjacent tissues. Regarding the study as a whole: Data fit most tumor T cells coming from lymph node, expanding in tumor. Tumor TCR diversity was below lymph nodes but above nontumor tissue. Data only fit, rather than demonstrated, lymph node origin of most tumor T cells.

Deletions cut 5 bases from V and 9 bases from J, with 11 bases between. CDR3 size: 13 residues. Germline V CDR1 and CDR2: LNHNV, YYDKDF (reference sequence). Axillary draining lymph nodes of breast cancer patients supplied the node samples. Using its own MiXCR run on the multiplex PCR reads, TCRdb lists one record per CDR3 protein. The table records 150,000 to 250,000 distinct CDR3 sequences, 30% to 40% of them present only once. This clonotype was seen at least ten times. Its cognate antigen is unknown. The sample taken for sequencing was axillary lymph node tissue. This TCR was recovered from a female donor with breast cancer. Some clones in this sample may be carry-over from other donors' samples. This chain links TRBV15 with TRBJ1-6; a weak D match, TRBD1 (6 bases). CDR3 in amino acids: CATSQDSRSPLHF. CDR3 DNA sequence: TGTGCCACCAGCCAGGACAGCCGTTCACCCCTCCACTTT. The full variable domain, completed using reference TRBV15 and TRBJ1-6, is DAMVIQNPRYQVTQFGKPVTLSCSQTLNHNVMYWYQQKSSQAPKLLFHYYDKDFNNEADTPDNFQSRRPNTSFCFLDIRSPGLGDTAMYLCATSQDSRSPLHFGNGTRLTVT.